One sample yielded the 30 T cell receptor beta chains listed below, sequenced in a study of blood T cell repertoires in COVID-19. The method was immunoSEQ multiplex PCR; TCRdb's version includes in-frame clones alone and lacks a portion of them. The sample records some 240,000 clones, over 70% being singletons. Sequencing was carried out using peripheral blood. The receptors here all came from a woman in her sixties or seventies with acute or convalescent COVID-19.

The chain combines TRBV6-5 with TRBJ2-5; the match to TRBD2 covers 11 bases. CDR3 length equals 15 residues. V shed 4 bases, J shed 5 bases, and the junction held 6 bases outside the gene matches. Germline V gene lookup returns CDR1 MNHEY and CDR2 SVGAGI. The CDR3 DNA follows: TGTGCCAGCAGTTTTAGCGGGGGGGCCCCGGAGACCCAGTACTTC. This translates into CASSFSGGAPETQYF.

V gene TRBV6-5 combines with J gene TRBJ1-1; the D is unclear. V lost 2 bases and J lost 3, with 10 bases in between. CDR1 MNHEY and CDR2 SVGAGI come from the germline V gene. The CDR3 length is 14 residues. The DNA for the CDR3 is TGTGCCAGCAGTTACGCGCGAAGATACACTGAAGCTTTCTTT. It specifies CASSYARRYTEAFF.

This chain uses TRBV6-2 or TRBV6-3 with TRBJ2-5; perhaps TRBD2 as D (5 bases). Germline values: CDR1 MNHEY, CDR2 SVGEGT. The CDR3 is 14 amino acids. The V end lost 0 bases, the J end lost 2 bases, and 7 bases lay between the germline ends. CDR3: CASSYSSGQETQYF. DNA of the CDR3: TGTGCCAGCAGTTACTCGAGCGGACAAGAGACCCAGTACTTC.

This clone was observed a handful of times. J is TRBJ2-1 and V is TRBV19; D possibly corresponds to TRBD2 (6 bases). Trimming removed 6 bases at V and 9 bases at J, with 18 bases between. Germline CDR1 is LNHDA and CDR2 is SQIVND (reference sequence). The CDR3 loop spans 14 amino acids. The chain's CDR3 is CASRLTGGASEQFF. DNA for the CDR3: TGTGCCAGTAGGCTGACCGGCGGGGCGAGTGAGCAGTTCTTC.

The chain carries TRBV18 and TRBJ2-3; TRBD1 agrees at 9 bases. CDR1 and CDR2 from the germline V gene are KGHSH and LQKENI. With V trimmed by 4 bases and J by 1 base, 6 bases remained unmatched. The CDR3 consists of 16 residues. In nucleotides, the CDR3 is TGTGCCAGCTCACTGCTCCGGGACAGGGGCACAGATACGCAGTATTTT. Its translation is CASSLLRDRGTDTQYF.

This chain connects TRBV5-1 to TRBJ1-1; 7 bases map to TRBD1. The germline gives CDR1 SGHRS, CDR2 YFSETQ. Trimming took 1 base from V and 4 from J; bases not matched to a gene: 10. The CDR3 extends over 16 amino acids. DNA of the CDR3: TGCGCCAGCAGCTTGAGAGGGGGCGCCGCAGTCACTGAAGCTTTCTTT. Translation: CASSLRGGAAVTEAFF.

The chain uses TRBV29-1 and TRBJ1-2; tentatively, D is TRBD1 (5 bases). The CDR3 has 15 residues. Germline assignment: CDR1 SQVTM and CDR2 ANQGSEA. V lost 6 bases, J lost 5 bases, and 22 bases lay in between. This CDR3 reads CSVPLGEGMGYGYTF. In nucleotides, the CDR3 is TGCAGCGTACCCCTGGGGGAGGGAATGGGATATGGCTACACCTTC.

CDR3 sequence: CASSLTGEKWHF. CDR3 coding DNA: TGCGCCAGCAGCTTGACAGGGGAGAAATGGCATTTT. The rearrangement uses TRBV5-1 and TRBJ1-5, with 7 nucleotides matching TRBD1. CDR1 and CDR2 from the germline V gene are SGHRS and YFSETQ. This CDR3 is 12 amino acids long. V shed 1 base and J 15 bases; nucleotides not matched to a gene: 7.

The V call is TRBV5-1, the J call TRBJ2-2; perhaps TRBD2 as D (6 bases). Germline V gene lookup returns CDR1 SGHRS and CDR2 YFSETQ. This CDR3 has 14 residues. V was pared by 4 bases and J by 3 bases, with 10 bases between. The CDR3 coding sequence is TGCGCCAGCAGCCGGTGGGGGGACACCGGGGAGCTGTTTTTT. Amino acids: CASSRWGDTGELFF.

The chain combines TRBV11-2 with TRBJ2-7; 7 bases fit TRBD2. V dropped 5 bases and J dropped 4; count of bases not matched to a gene: 20. Germline assignment: CDR1 SGHAT and CDR2 FQNNGV. This CDR3 is built from 18 residues. The CDR3 sequence: CASSPNVEGGTTFYEQYV. In DNA form, the CDR3 reads TGTGCCAGCAGCCCTAATGTGGAGGGAGGGACTACATTTTACGAGCAGTACGTC.

This clone was seen once. The gene calls are TRBV9 and TRBJ2-3, with TRBD2 matching over 9 bases. There are 17 residues in the CDR3. V gave up 4 bases and J gave up 7 bases; unmatched junction bases: 16. Germline V gene sequence: CDR1 SGDLS, CDR2 YYNGEE. CDR3 coding DNA: TGTGCCAGCAGCCTCACGGACGGCGGGGGGGCATCAAATACGCAGTATTTT. This translates into CASSLTDGGGASNTQYF.

Remarks on this clone: The junction and the germline gene differ at one end; a read error may be behind it. The rearrangement links TRBV11-2 to TRBJ2-7, with D tentatively TRBD2 (5 bases). CDR1 is SGHAT, CDR2 FQNNGV, per germline. The CDR3 totals 9 residues. CDR3: CIPTGEQYF. Written as DNA, the CDR3 is TGCATTCCTACGGGGGAGCAGTACTTC.

The rearrangement uses TRBV12-3 or TRBV12-4 and TRBJ1-1; D not resolved. The CDR3 totals 13 residues. V lost 6 bases to trimming and J lost 1 base, with 9 bases between them. In nucleotides, the CDR3 is TGTGCCAGCAGACTTTTAGAGAACACTGAAGCTTTCTTT. Amino acid sequence: CASRLLENTEAFF.

This clone has just a few counts. The chain carries TRBV30 and TRBJ1-2; possibly TRBD1 for D (5 bases). From germline, CDR1 is GTSNPN and CDR2 SVGIG (reference sequence). Deletions cut 6 bases from V and 2 bases from J, with 19 bases between. The CDR3 is made up of 15 amino acids. For the CDR3, the DNA is TGTGCCTGCCAGGGCGGGGTTCGGAGCAACTATGGCTACACCTTC. Its translation: CACQGGVRSNYGYTF. Variable domain in full (rest from reference TRBV30 and TRBJ1-2): SQTIHQWPATLVQPVGSPLSLECTVEGTSNPNLYWYRQAAGRGLQLLFYSVGIGQISSEVPQNLSASRPQDRQFILSSKKLLLSDSGFYLCACQGGVRSNYGYTFGSGTRLTVV.

The chain's CDR3 is CASSPRLAGAYEQYF. DNA of the CDR3: TGTGCCAGCAGCCCAAGACTAGCGGGGGCCTACGAGCAGTACTTC. The chain combines TRBV7-2 with TRBJ2-7; 12 positions match TRBD2. Germline V gene sequence: CDR1 SGHTA, CDR2 FQGNSA. J gave up 2 bases and V 5 bases, and 4 bases lay outside the gene matches. The CDR3 covers 15 residues.

This clone was counted a few times. This chain joins TRBV11-1 and TRBJ2-3, with 7 bases lining up with TRBD2. There are 14 residues in the CDR3. Germline assignment: CDR1 SGHAT and CDR2 FQDESV (reference sequence). V lost 4 bases to trimming and J lost 4 bases; unmatched junction nucleotides: 5. The CDR3 sequence: CASSSSRGADTQYF. CDR3 sequence (DNA): TGTGCCAGCAGCTCATCCCGGGGGGCAGATACGCAGTATTTT.

V gene TRBV5-4 combines with J gene TRBJ2-7, with 9 bases aligning to TRBD1. J gave up 7 bases and V 4 bases, and 12 bases lay outside the gene matches. The germline CDR1 and CDR2 sequences are SGHNT and YYREEE (reference sequence). The CDR3 contains 15 residues. The CDR3 DNA follows: TGTGCCAGCAGCGCAAGGACAGGGGCAACGTGGGAGCAGTACGTC. Protein product: CASSARTGATWEQYV.

A single count supports this clone. V and J are TRBV7-9 and TRBJ2-6, with D hard to call. Trimming shortened V by 5 bases and J by 0 bases, and 8 bases separated the two germline ends. The CDR3 length is 15 residues. Germline lookup yields CDR1 SEHNR and CDR2 FQNEAQ (reference sequence). The CDR3 DNA follows: TGTGCCAGCAGCCTTCCCTACTCTGGGGCCAACGTCCTGACTTTC. Translated, it gives CASSLPYSGANVLTF. The full variable domain, rest sourced from reference TRBV7-9 and TRBJ2-6, is DTGVSQNPRHKITKRGQNVTFRCDPISEHNRLYWYRQTLGQGPEFLTYFQNEAQLEKSRLLSDRFSAERPKGSFSTLEIQRTEQGDSAMYLCASSLPYSGANVLTFGAGSRLTVL.

V usage is TRBV11-3 and J usage is TRBJ2-3, with D unresolved. Trimming stripped 0 bases from V and 5 bases from J, with 6 bases between. In germline, CDR1 is SGHNT, CDR2 YENEEA. CDR3 size: 13 residues. The CDR3 here is CASSLDVRDTQYF. CDR3 nucleotides: TGTGCCAGCAGCTTAGATGTGAGAGATACGCAGTATTTT.

This clone was picked up one time. The chain uses TRBV11-1 and TRBJ2-1; D is perhaps TRBD2 (7 bases). CDR3 length equals 14 residues. CDR1 SGHAT and CDR2 FQDESV come from the germline V gene (reference sequence). V lost 0 bases, J lost 5 bases, and 8 bases lay in between. CDR3 region: CASSLAGGHNEQFF. CDR3 sequence (DNA): TGTGCCAGCAGCTTAGCGGGGGGGCACAATGAGCAGTTCTTC.

In DNA form, the CDR3 reads TGTGCCATCAGTGAGAGTAGGGACACGGGATGGGGGCCCCTCCACTTT. Encoded protein: CAISESRDTGWGPLHF. The gene calls are TRBV10-3 and TRBJ1-6; the D gene is possibly TRBD1 (6 bases). The CDR3 has 16 amino acids. The V and J ends lost 2 bases and 13 bases respectively, with 21 bases between them. The germline CDR1 and CDR2 sequences are ENHRY and SYGVKD.

This clone was seen once. The gene calls are TRBV4-3 and TRBJ2-5; D is possibly TRBD2 (7 bases). CDR3 size: 18 residues. Germline V gene lookup returns CDR1 LGHNA and CDR2 YSLEER. V was trimmed by 1 base and J by 2 bases, leaving 20 bases between them. The CDR3, as DNA: TGCGCCAGCAGCCAAGTCTTCAGGGGCCTAGCGGTACAAGAGACCCAGTACTTC. It specifies CASSQVFRGLAVQETQYF.

V and J are TRBV5-1 and TRBJ2-1; 12 bases agree with TRBD2. Germline CDR1 reads SGHRS; CDR2 reads YFSETQ. V shed 4 bases and J 5 bases; nucleotides not matched to a gene: 4. The CDR3 is 15 amino acids. CDR3 loop: CASSPLAGGHNEQFF. CDR3 sequence (DNA): TGCGCCAGCAGCCCGCTAGCGGGGGGGCACAATGAGCAGTTCTTC.

The chain has TRBV9 and TRBJ2-3; D is unresolved. V lost 2 bases to trimming and J lost 2 bases, with 18 bases between them. This CDR3 is built from 17 residues. Germline CDR1 and CDR2: SGDLS and YYNGEE. CDR3 bases: TGTGCCAGCAGCGTCCAAGAGACTGACCTGTACACAGATACGCAGTATTTT. It is translated as CASSVQETDLYTDTQYF. Full variable domain (remainder filled in from reference TRBV9 and TRBJ2-3): DSGVTQTPKHLITATGQRVTLRCSPRSGDLSVYWYQQSLDQGLQFLIQYYNGEERAKGNILERFSAQQFPDLHSELNLSSLELGDSALYFCASSVQETDLYTDTQYFGPGTRLTVL.

The chain uses TRBV4-1 and TRBJ2-6; D remains ambiguous. Germline lookup yields CDR1 MGHRA and CDR2 YSYEKL. The CDR3 consists of 16 residues. The V gene lost 2 bases and the J gene lost 4 bases, with 12 bases spanning the gap. In DNA form, the CDR3 reads TGCGCCAGCAGCCAACTAGGCACGGAGGGGGCCAACGTCCTGACTTTC. The encoded protein is CASSQLGTEGANVLTF.

V and J are TRBV5-6 and TRBJ1-2; D is undetermined. This CDR3 comprises 15 residues. V dropped 3 bases and J dropped 1 base, with 13 bases sitting between them. The germline V gene has CDR1 SGHDT and CDR2 YYEEEE. The CDR3 bases are TGTGCCAGCAGCTGGGAGGTAGGGAATAACTATGGCTACACCTTC. As protein: CASSWEVGNNYGYTF. The full variable domain, rest sourced from reference TRBV5-6 and TRBJ1-2, is DAGVTQSPTHLIKTRGQQVTLRCSPKSGHDTVSWYQQALGQGPQFIFQYYEEEERQRGNFPDRFSGHQFPNYSSELNVNALLLGDSALYLCASSWEVGNNYGYTFGSGTRLTVV.

V is TRBV12-5 and J is TRBJ2-7, with TRBD1 as a possible D gene (6 bases). V lost 4 bases and J 6 bases, leaving 13 bases between the germline ends. Germline loops: CDR1 LGHNT, CDR2 FRNRAP. The CDR3 totals 13 residues. For the CDR3, the DNA is TGTGCTAGTGGTTCCTCCACAGGGACCGAGCAGTACGTC. Translating gives CASGSSTGTEQYV.

V usage is TRBV5-6 and J usage is TRBJ2-7, with 7 bases fitting TRBD1. This CDR3 is 14 amino acids long. CDR1 is SGHDT, CDR2 YYEEEE, per germline. J gave up 6 bases and V 4 bases, and 10 bases lay outside the gene matches. CDR3 DNA: TGTGCCAGCAGCGCAGCAGGGGGTTCGACCGAGCAGTACTTC. Its protein product is CASSAAGGSTEQYF.

This chain links TRBV9 with TRBJ2-4, with a possible D match to TRBD2 (6 bases). There are 14 residues in the CDR3. CDR1 and CDR2 (germline): SGDLS, YYNGEE. Trimming left V 0 bases short and J 5 bases short, with 9 bases between. CDR3 in amino acids: CASSVGGGENIQYF. CDR3 bases: TGTGCCAGCAGCGTAGGAGGCGGGGAAAACATTCAGTACTTC.

This chain connects TRBV27 to TRBJ2-2, with D tentatively TRBD1 (6 bases). Trimming pared 5 bases from V and 3 bases from J, leaving 16 bases between. CDR1 is MNHEY, CDR2 SMNVEV, per germline (reference sequence). The CDR3 consists of 16 residues. The DNA of the CDR3 is TGTGCCAGCAGTCCCCACAGGGTTAGCGACACCGGGGAGCTGTTTTTT. Translating it yields CASSPHRVSDTGELFF.